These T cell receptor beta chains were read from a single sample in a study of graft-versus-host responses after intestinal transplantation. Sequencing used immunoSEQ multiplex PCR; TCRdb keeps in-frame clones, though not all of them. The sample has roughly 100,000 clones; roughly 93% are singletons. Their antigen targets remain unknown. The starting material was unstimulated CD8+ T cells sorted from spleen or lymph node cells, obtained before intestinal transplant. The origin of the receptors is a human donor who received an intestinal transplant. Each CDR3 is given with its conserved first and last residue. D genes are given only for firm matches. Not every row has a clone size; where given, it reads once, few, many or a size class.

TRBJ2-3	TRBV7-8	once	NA	CASSLNWGRPGTRDTQYF	TGTGCCAGCAGCTTAAATTGGGGGCGCCCCGGGACACGAGATACGCAGTATTTT
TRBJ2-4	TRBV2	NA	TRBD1	CASRGRDREHF	TGTGCCAGCAGGGGGCGGGACAGGGAACACTTC
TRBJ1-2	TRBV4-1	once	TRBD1	CASSQTGVTPDGYTF	TGCGCCAGCAGCCAAACAGGGGTAACGCCGGATGGCTACACCTTC
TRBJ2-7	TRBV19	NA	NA	CASKPGQSGEQYF	TGTGCCAGTAAGCCCGGACAGTCGGGGGAGCAGTACTTC
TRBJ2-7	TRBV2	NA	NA	CASTITGSGSSYEQYF	TGTGCCAGCACTATAACAGGATCTGGGTCTTCCTACGAGCAGTACTTC
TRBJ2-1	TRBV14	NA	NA	CASSARGSSYNEQFF	TGTGCCAGCAGCGCTCGGGGGAGCTCCTACAATGAGCAGTTCTTC
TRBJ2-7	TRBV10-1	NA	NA	CASSHGVEQYF	TGCGCCAGCAGCCACGGGGTCGAGCAGTACTTC
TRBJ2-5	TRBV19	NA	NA	CASSIQGLETQYF	TGTGCCAGTAGTATACAGGGGCTGGAGACCCAGTACTTC
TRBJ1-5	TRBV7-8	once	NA	CASSLAAGRKPQHF	TGTGCCAGCAGCTTAGCGGCGGGGAGGAAGCCCCAGCATTTT
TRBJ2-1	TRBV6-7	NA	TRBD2	CASSYRWAGGSYNEQFF	TGTGCCAGCAGTTACCGATGGGCGGGGGGCTCCTACAATGAGCAGTTCTTC
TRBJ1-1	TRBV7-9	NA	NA	CASSFGLNTEAFF	TGTGCCAGCAGCTTCGGATTGAACACTGAAGCTTTCTTT
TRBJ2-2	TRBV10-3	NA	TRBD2	CAIHGGTGELFF	TGTGCCATCCACGGGGGGACCGGGGAGCTGTTTTTT
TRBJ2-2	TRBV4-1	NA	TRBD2	CASSQGPSGVGTGELFF	TGCGCCAGCAGCCAAGGACCTAGCGGGGTTGGCACCGGGGAGCTGTTTTTT
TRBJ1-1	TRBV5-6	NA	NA	CASSLGGMNTEAFF	TGTGCCAGCAGCTTGGGGGGCATGAACACTGAAGCTTTCTTT
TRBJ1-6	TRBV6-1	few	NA	CASSEWGSPLHF	TGTGCCAGCAGTGAGTGGGGTTCACCCCTCCACTTT
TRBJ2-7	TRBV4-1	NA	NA	CASSQSGFYEQYF	TGCGCCAGCAGCCAATCGGGATTTTACGAGCAGTACTTC
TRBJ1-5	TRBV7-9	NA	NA	CASSLAERVQPQHF	TGTGCCAGCAGCTTAGCGGAGCGCGTTCAGCCCCAGCATTTT
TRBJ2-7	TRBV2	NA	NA	CASIGSYEQYF	TGTGCCAGCATCGGGTCCTACGAGCAGTACTTC
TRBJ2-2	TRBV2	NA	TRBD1	CASSGDRTNTGELFF	TGTGCCAGCAGCGGGGACAGGACGAACACCGGGGAGCTGTTTTTT
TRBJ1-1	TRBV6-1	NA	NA	CASIRGTEAFF	TGTGCCAGCATTCGGGGCACTGAAGCTTTCTTT
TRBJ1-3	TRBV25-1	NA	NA	CASSDPGLTNTIYF	TGTGCCAGCAGTGATCCGGGACTCACAAACACCATATATTTT
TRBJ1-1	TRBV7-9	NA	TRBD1	CASSTGAEAFF	TGTGCCAGCAGTACAGGGGCCGAAGCTTTCTTT
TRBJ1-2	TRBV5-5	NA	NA	CASSPGSGIYGYTF	TGTGCCAGCAGCCCTGGGTCAGGAATCTATGGCTACACCTTC
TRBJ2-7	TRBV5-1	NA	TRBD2	CASSPWVAGANYEQYF	TGCGCCAGCAGCCCGTGGGTAGCGGGGGCCAACTACGAGCAGTACTTC
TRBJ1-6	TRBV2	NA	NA	CASRGGRDGSPLHF	TGTGCCAGCAGAGGGGGACGCGACGGTTCACCCCTCCACTTT
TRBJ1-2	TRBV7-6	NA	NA	CASSPGRGSDGYTF	TGTGCCAGCAGCCCCGGTCGGGGGTCCGATGGCTACACCTTC
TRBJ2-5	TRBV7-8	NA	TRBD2	CASSSSGVGETQYF	TGTGCCAGCAGCTCTAGCGGGGTGGGGGAGACCCAGTACTTC
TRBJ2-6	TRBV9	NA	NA	CASSHSGSFGANVLTF	TGTGCCAGCAGCCACTCAGGGTCCTTTGGGGCCAACGTCCTGACTTTC
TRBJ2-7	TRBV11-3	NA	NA	CASSLESGPSYEQYF	TGTGCCAGCAGCTTAGAGTCCGGGCCCTCCTACGAGCAGTACTTC
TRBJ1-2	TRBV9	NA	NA	CASSVAYQGSHGYTF	TGTGCCAGCAGCGTGGCCTACCAGGGTAGCCATGGCTACACCTTC
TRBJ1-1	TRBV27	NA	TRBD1	CASSSLQGRPEAFF	TGTGCCAGCAGTTCCCTACAGGGGCGCCCTGAAGCTTTCTTT
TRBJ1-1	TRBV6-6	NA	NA	CASGRENTEAFF	TGTGCCAGCGGCCGGGAGAACACTGAAGCTTTCTTT
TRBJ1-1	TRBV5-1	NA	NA	CASSSHLGENTEAFF	TGCGCCAGCAGCTCCCACCTAGGGGAAAACACTGAAGCTTTCTTT
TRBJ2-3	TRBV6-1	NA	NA	CASTSLGGTDTQYF	TGTGCCAGCACTAGCCTCGGGGGCACAGATACGCAGTATTTT
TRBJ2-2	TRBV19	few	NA	CASSIGPAGELFF	TGTGCCAGTAGTATTGGCCCGGCCGGGGAGCTGTTTTTT
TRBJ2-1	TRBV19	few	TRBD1	CASTGQGMDNEQFF	TGTGCCAGCACAGGACAGGGGATGGACAATGAGCAGTTCTTC
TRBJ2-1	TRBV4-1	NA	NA	CASSQGNEQFF	TGCGCCAGCAGCCAAGGGAATGAGCAGTTCTTC
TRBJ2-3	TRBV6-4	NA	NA	CASSDGYGEQYF	TGTGCCAGCAGTGACGGGTATGGGGAACAGTATTTT
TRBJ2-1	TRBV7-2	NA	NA	CASSLGGPLDEQFF	TGTGCCAGCAGCTTGGGGGGGCCGCTTGATGAGCAGTTCTTC
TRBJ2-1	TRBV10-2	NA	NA	CASSEADEQFF	TGCGCCAGCAGTGAGGCGGATGAGCAGTTCTTC
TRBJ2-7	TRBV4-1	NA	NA	CASSHFGGEQYF	TGCGCCAGCAGCCACTTCGGGGGTGAGCAGTACTTC
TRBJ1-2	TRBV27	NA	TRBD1	CASRPTGFYGYTF	TGTGCCAGCAGGCCGACAGGGTTTTATGGCTACACCTTC
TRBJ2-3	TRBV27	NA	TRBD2	CASSLTGGTADTQYF	TGTGCCAGCAGTTTAACGGGGGGGACCGCAGATACGCAGTATTTT
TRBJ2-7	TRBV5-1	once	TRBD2	CASSLAGGGYEQYF	TGCGCCAGCAGCTTGGCCGGGGGGGGCTACGAGCAGTACTTC
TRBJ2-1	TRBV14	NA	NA	CASSQEPRGGREQFF	TGTGCCAGCAGCCAAGAACCGCGCGGGGGCAGGGAGCAGTTCTTC
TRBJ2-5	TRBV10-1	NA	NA	CASSEASSGTSQYF	TGCGCCAGCAGTGAAGCCAGCTCCGGGACGAGCCAGTACTTC